This TCR beta chain was identified during a study of patients and donors after allogeneic stem cell transplantation (dated by TCRdb to 2019 to 2021). Regarding this clonotype: The antigen it binds to is not known. No clone much larger than this one lies a single base away; base qualities are absent.

Trimming removed 6 bases from V and 10 bases from J; the gene matches leave 6 bases unexplained. Including cysteine and phenylalanine, the CDR3 has 13 amino acids. Only the CDR3 portion is preserved as DNA: 39 bases, with reading frame beginning at the first base. Library construction relied on RT-PCR. Sequencing instrument: NextSeq 550. TCRdb ran its own pipeline on the public reads, namely fastp trimming at Q25 and MiXCR clone calling, and kept in-frame beta chains. Every CDR3 protein is listed once, alongside the most common genes and DNA of its rows. The sample profile shows some 960,000 distinct CDR3 sequences; approximately 19% of them were found once. The ten largest clones capture 5% to 6.5% of the sample.

Material for sequencing was blood, either unsorted or a sorted T cell fraction (not recorded which). The chain uses TRBV12-3 or TRBV12-4 and TRBJ1-6; 7 junctional bases match TRBD1. The TCR sequence derives from a human donor who was either an allogeneic HSCT recipient or a stem cell or donor lymphocyte infusion donor (not recorded which). It is not recorded whose cells these are; they may come from a transplant donor. The CDR3 region: CASRFTGESPLHF. The DNA is TGTGCCAGCAGATTTACAGGGGAATCACCCCTCCACTTT.